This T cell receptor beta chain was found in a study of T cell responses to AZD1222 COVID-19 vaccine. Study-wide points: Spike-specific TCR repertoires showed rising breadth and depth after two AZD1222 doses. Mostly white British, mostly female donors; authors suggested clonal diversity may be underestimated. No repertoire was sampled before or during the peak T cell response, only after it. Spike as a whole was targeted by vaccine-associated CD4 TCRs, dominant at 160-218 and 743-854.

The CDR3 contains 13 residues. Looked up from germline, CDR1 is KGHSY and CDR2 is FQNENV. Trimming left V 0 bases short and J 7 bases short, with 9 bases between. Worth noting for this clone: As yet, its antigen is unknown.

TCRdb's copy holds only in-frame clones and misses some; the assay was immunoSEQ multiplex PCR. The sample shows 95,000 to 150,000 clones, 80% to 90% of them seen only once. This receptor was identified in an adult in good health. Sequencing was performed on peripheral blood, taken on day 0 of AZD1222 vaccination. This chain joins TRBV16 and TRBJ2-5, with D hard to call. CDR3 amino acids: CASSQSMRTTQYF. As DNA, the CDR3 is TGTGCCAGCAGCCAATCTATGCGAACGACCCAGTACTTC.